The 9 T cell receptor beta chains below all came from one sample that was sequenced in a study of cytomegalovirus exposure and HLA in healthy donors (TCRdb year 2017). The method was the immunoSEQ multiplex PCR assay. A mixture of 60 forward primers for TCR Vbeta segments and 13 reverse primers for TCR Jbeta segments was used in the multiplex PCR. TCRdb provides this immuneACCESS table in a form limited to in-frame rearrangements. Some clones are lacking; in checked studies, under half of them reflect an unresolved V gene, and why the rest are absent is not known. This sample holds 85,000 to 90,000 clones; around 85% were observed only once. The leading ten clones occupy about 7.7% of the sample. Material for sequencing was PBMCs. Source of these receptors: a man aged 40-49 years in good health and CMV-seropositive.

V and J are TRBV5-1 and TRBJ2-1; 8 nucleotides agree with TRBD2. This CDR3 is built from 16 residues. V lost 4 bases to trimming and J lost 2 bases; unmatched junction nucleotides: 8. CDR1 is SGHRS and CDR2 is YFSETQ in the germline V gene. The CDR3: CASSVTSGVTYNEQFF. Written as DNA, the CDR3 is TGCGCCAGCAGCGTAACTAGCGGAGTGACCTACAATGAGCAGTTCTTC.

The chain recombines TRBV7-9 with TRBJ2-1; tentative D call: TRBD1 (6 bases). Trimming shortened V by 1 base and J by 8 bases, and 18 bases separated the two germline ends. From germline, CDR1 is SEHNR and CDR2 FQNEAQ (reference sequence). This CDR3 is 16 amino acids long. CDR3 in amino acids: CASSLVRGLSRDEQFF. The CDR3 coding sequence is TGTGCCAGCAGCTTAGTCAGGGGCCTGTCCAGGGATGAGCAGTTCTTC.

The chain links TRBV9 to TRBJ2-1; 11 nucleotides align to TRBD2. V shed 5 bases and J 5 bases; nucleotides not matched to a gene: 3. Germline lookup yields CDR1 SGDLS and CDR2 YYNGEE. This CDR3 is 14 amino acids long. In nucleotides, the CDR3 is TGTGCCAGCAGGACGGGACTAGCGGACAATGAGCAGTTCTTC. It translates to CASRTGLADNEQFF.

The rearrangement joins TRBV18 to TRBJ2-1; a possible D gene is TRBD1 (6 bases). The germline V gene has CDR1 KGHSH and CDR2 LQKENI. This CDR3 has 12 residues. V gave up 4 bases and J gave up 9 bases, with 10 bases separating them. CDR3 in amino acids: CASSRDNSEQFF. The CDR3 DNA is TGTGCCAGCTCACGGGACAACAGTGAGCAGTTCTTC.

The chain has TRBV15 and TRBJ2-7; a possible D gene is TRBD1 (5 bases). The germline gives CDR1 LNHNV, CDR2 YYDKDF (reference sequence). This CDR3 has 16 residues. Trimming removed 0 bases from V and 3 bases from J, with 15 bases in between. The CDR3 sequence is CATSRDRETAYYEQYF. The CDR3 DNA reads as TGTGCCACCAGCAGAGATCGCGAGACAGCGTACTACGAGCAGTACTTC. The full variable domain, with the rest looked up from reference TRBV15 and TRBJ2-7, is DAMVIQNPRYQVTQFGKPVTLSCSQTLNHNVMYWYQQKSSQAPKLLFHYYDKDFNNEADTPDNFQSRRPNTSFCFLDIRSPGLGDTAMYLCATSRDRETAYYEQYFGPGTRLTVT.

In its sample, this clone was seen a few times. The chain carries TRBV5-1 and TRBJ2-1, with 7 bases fitting TRBD2. The CDR3 totals 15 residues. Unmatched junction bases numbered 10, after V lost 5 bases and J lost 5 bases. Germline CDR1 and CDR2: SGHRS and YFSETQ. In nucleotides, the CDR3 is TGCGCCAGCAGATCACCCCTAGCGGAAAACAATGAGCAGTTCTTC. Its protein product is CASRSPLAENNEQFF.

The chain combines TRBV27 with TRBJ2-2; TRBD1 matches 8 bases. The CDR3 is made up of 15 amino acids. V trimming: 7 bases; J trimming: 1 base; junction bases outside the gene matches: 5. Per the germline V gene, CDR1 is MNHEY and CDR2 is SMNVEV (reference sequence). For the CDR3, the DNA is TGTGCCAGCAAACGGGGACAGGTGAACACCGGGGAGCTGTTTTTT. Protein product: CASKRGQVNTGELFF.

The rearrangement uses TRBV29-1 and TRBJ2-2; D may be TRBD2 (6 bases). Germline V gene sequence: CDR1 SQVTM, CDR2 ANQGSEA. The V gene lost 3 bases and the J gene lost 4 bases, with 12 bases spanning the gap. The CDR3 is 14 residues long. The CDR3: CSVEGTAGTGELFF. CDR3 in DNA: TGCAGCGTTGAGGGGACTGCGGGCACCGGGGAGCTGTTTTTT.

This chain links TRBV10-2 with TRBJ2-1; no clear D. Trimming cost V 0 bases and J 13 bases, with 13 bases left between them. In germline, CDR1 is WSHSY, CDR2 SAAADI. This CDR3 contains 13 residues. The CDR3 is CASSESQLVKQFF. In DNA form, the CDR3 reads TGCGCCAGCAGTGAGTCCCAGCTAGTCAAACAGTTCTTC.